One sample yielded the 11 T cell receptor beta chains listed below, sequenced in a study of shared clonotypes between healthy human individuals. Some clones are missing from TCRdb's copy, which holds only in-frame ones; the method was immunoSEQ multiplex PCR. The table has over 950,000 clones, approximately 80% seen once. Sequenced: memory CD4+ T cells from PBMCs. Documented subset: CD45RA-negative fraction. Receptor source: a man younger than 35 in good health. Some clones in this sample may be carry-over from other donors' samples.

The sample holds a few counts of this clone. This sequence joins TRBV9 and TRBJ1-4, with no clear D. Between the trimmed V and J ends, which lost 4 bases and 3 bases, there was a span of 13 bases. Germline CDR1 reads SGDLS; CDR2 reads YYNGEE. The CDR3 spans 15 residues. CDR3 sequence (DNA): TGTGCCAGCAGCAAATCCCGGTTGGCTAATGAAAAACTGTTTTTT. Its protein is CASSKSRLANEKLFF.

In regard to this clone: Other DNA sequences in the same sample also yield this CDR3. This rearrangement joins TRBV29-1 to TRBJ2-3; no definite D call. V was cut by 6 bases and J by 0 bases, with 7 bases left in between. Per the germline V gene, CDR1 is SQVTM and CDR2 is ANQGSEA. The CDR3 has 12 amino acids. CDR3 residues: CSVDESTDTQYF. CDR3 DNA sequence: TGCAGCGTCGACGAAAGCACAGATACGCAGTATTTT.

The chain recombines TRBV7-3 with TRBJ1-1, with D possibly matching TRBD1 (5 bases). From germline, CDR1 is SGHTA and CDR2 FQGTGA. V was shortened by 2 bases and J by 4 bases, with 14 bases between the two germline ends. The CDR3 is 15 amino acids. In nucleotides, the CDR3 is TGTGCCAGCAGCTTATCAGGCCCCCAGGGCACTGAAGCTTTCTTT. Protein: CASSLSGPQGTEAFF.

The genes are TRBV15 and TRBJ1-1, with 8 positions matching TRBD1. Looked up from germline, CDR1 is LNHNV and CDR2 is YYDKDF (reference sequence). J lost 9 bases, V lost 5 bases, and 8 bases had no gene match. CDR3 length equals 13 residues. CDR3 DNA sequence: TGTGCCACCAGCTACGACAGGGGCGCTAAAGCTTTCTTT. This sequence encodes CATSYDRGAKAFF.

The chain recombines TRBV6-4 with TRBJ2-1, with 7 bases aligning to TRBD2. After removal of 2 bases from V and 4 bases from J, the junction contained 2 bases not matched to a gene. Germline V gives CDR1 MRHNA, CDR2 SNTAGT. This CDR3 is 14 amino acids long. The CDR3 here is CASSDGGGYNEQFF. The DNA of the CDR3 is TGTGCCAGCAGTGACGGCGGGGGTTACAATGAGCAGTTCTTC.

The rearrangement links TRBV10-3 to TRBJ2-5, with D possibly being TRBD1 (5 bases). Per germline, CDR1 ENHRY and CDR2 SYGVKD. Trimming stripped 3 bases from V and 2 bases from J, with 16 bases between. CDR3 length: 16 amino acids. CDR3 sequence reads: CAISDHPGAGQETQYF. The CDR3 DNA is TGTGCCATCAGTGACCACCCTGGGGCAGGTCAAGAGACCCAGTACTTC.

J is TRBJ1-1 and V is TRBV5-4, with D uncertain. V was clipped by 4 bases and J by 3 bases, with 7 bases between them. The CDR3 consists of 12 residues. Per germline, CDR1 SGHNT and CDR2 YYREEE (reference sequence). The CDR3 DNA sequence: TGTGCCAGCAGCGGACGGGACACTGAAGCTTTCTTT. Amino acids: CASSGRDTEAFF.

This chain links TRBV11-3 with TRBJ2-1, with 11 bases fitting TRBD2. Germline V CDR1 and CDR2: SGHNT, YENEEA. The ends lost 1 base at V and 4 bases at J; junction bases unmatched: 9. This CDR3 is 18 amino acids long. The CDR3 sequence is CASSLGGGLAGGYNEQFF. CDR3 nucleotides: TGTGCCAGCAGCTTAGGAGGGGGGCTAGCGGGAGGTTACAATGAGCAGTTCTTC.

This clone was recorded only once. The chain combines TRBV11-2 with TRBJ1-5, with 8 bases matching TRBD1. J was trimmed by 6 bases and V by 2 bases; bases with no gene match: 6. From germline, CDR1 is SGHAT and CDR2 FQNNGV. The CDR3 spans 15 residues. CDR3 sequence (DNA): TGTGCCAGCAGCTTATCGGGCAGGGGGCCTCAGCCCCAGCATTTT. It is translated as CASSLSGRGPQPQHF.

Only a few counts were recorded for this clone. The chain carries TRBV29-1 and TRBJ1-4; 7 positions agree with TRBD1. The J segment lost 14 bases and the V segment lost 7 bases, leaving 10 bases of the junction unmatched. CDR1 is SQVTM and CDR2 is ANQGSEA in the germline V gene. This CDR3 region has 11 residues. The CDR3 region is CSGTRQGRLFF. In nucleotides, the CDR3 is TGCAGCGGGACAAGACAGGGACGGCTGTTTTTT.

The chain has TRBV10-3 and TRBJ1-1; D is undetermined. CDR1 ENHRY and CDR2 SYGVKD come from the germline V gene. This CDR3 contains 14 residues. Trimming took 6 bases from V and 0 from J, leaving 11 bases between them. The CDR3 coding sequence is TGTGCCATCAGGGCTGGACGGCTGAACACTGAAGCTTTCTTT. This encodes CAIRAGRLNTEAFF.